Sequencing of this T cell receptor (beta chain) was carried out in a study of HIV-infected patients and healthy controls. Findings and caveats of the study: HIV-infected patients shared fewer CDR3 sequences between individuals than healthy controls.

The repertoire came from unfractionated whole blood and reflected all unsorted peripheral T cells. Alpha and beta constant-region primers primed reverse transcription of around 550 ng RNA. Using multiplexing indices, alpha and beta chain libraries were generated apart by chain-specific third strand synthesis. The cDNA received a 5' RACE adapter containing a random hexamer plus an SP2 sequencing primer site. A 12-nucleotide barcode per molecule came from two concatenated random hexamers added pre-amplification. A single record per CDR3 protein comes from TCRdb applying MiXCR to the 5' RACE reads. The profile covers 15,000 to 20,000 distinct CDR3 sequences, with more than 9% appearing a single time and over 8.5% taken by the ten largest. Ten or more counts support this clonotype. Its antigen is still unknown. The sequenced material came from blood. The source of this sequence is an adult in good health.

CDR3 DNA: TGTGCCAGCAGGTATACGGGACAGGGGAACACTGAAGCTTTCTTT. Translation: CASRYTGQGNTEAFF. The chain has TRBV28 and TRBJ1-1; 9 nucleotides match TRBD1. There are 15 residues in the CDR3. The germline V gene encodes CDR1 MDHEN and CDR2 SYDVKM. V lost 6 bases, J lost 1 base, and 6 bases stayed unmatched. The full variable domain, completed using reference TRBV28 and TRBJ1-1, is DVKVTQSSRYLVKRTGEKVFLECVQDMDHENMFWYRQDPGLGLRLIYFSYDVKMKEKGDIPEGYSVSREKKERFSLILESASTNQTSMYLCASRYTGQGNTEAFFGQGTRLTVV.